Listed below are T cell receptor beta chains from one sample, sequenced in a study of T cells after yellow fever vaccination. Via MiXCR, TCRdb re-called the 5' RACE reads, giving one row per CDR3 protein. Here the sample spans hundreds of thousands of distinct CDR3 sequences, roughly 14% being singletons. The sequencing here drew on PBMCs, taken on the day of the yellow fever booster vaccination. Receptor source: a man younger than 40 who received the YFV17D yellow fever vaccine. Each CDR3 is given with its conserved first and last residue.

>TRBV7-2|TRBJ2-3
CASSPPLAGGADTQYF
>TRBV12-5|TRBJ2-1
CASGFYVRGSPREQFF
>TRBV10-3|TRBJ1-1
CAIGGIDTEAFF
>TRBV9|TRBJ2-7
CASSEGERTSMSSYEQYF
>TRBV13|TRBJ1-2
CASSRGNGYTF
>TRBV5-1|TRBJ2-3
CASSLGPPDTQYF
>TRBV5-1|TRBJ2-7
CASSFLPTSGSSYEQYF
>TRBV4-2|TRBJ2-5
CASSQVLAAQETQYF
>TRBV20-1|TRBJ1-6
CSAEVNPEDPLHF
>TRBV7-9|TRBJ1-6
CASSRDLFNSPLHF
>TRBV7-2|TRBJ2-5
CASAHLETQYF
>TRBV5-1|TRBJ2-5
CASSSQQGTETQYF
>TRBV9|TRBJ2-1
CASSPRTRLNEQFF